This T cell receptor beta chain was recorded in a study of blood T cell repertoires in COVID-19 (dated by TCRdb to 2018 to 2021). Regarding the research as a whole: Collaborator samples came from the United States, Italy and Spain and covered acute and convalescent phases of COVID-19. The material from the prospective study consisted of cDNA or gDNA derived from T cells, B-cell-depleted T cells, or PBMCs. Subjects who had been exposed to COVID-19, were actively infected with it, or had recovered from it provided the deeply sampled blood TCRbeta repertoires that made up the dataset. The repertoires were released in a freely available public database meant as a resource for research on the immune response to SARS-CoV-2. The samples were drawn from the first 160 participants of the ongoing ImmuneRACE study and from 1,254 subjects provided by 6 global collaborators. A de-identified subject ID, COVID-19 status, age in years and sex were almost always included in the sample metadata. Where HLA class I and class II types were available, the types were taken from metadata supplied by the sample provider, not from assay-based typing. What the authors observed across the whole study: How much clinical and demographic metadata was included differed by source and by participant, and the metadata was provided uncurated.

The immunoSEQ Assay, a bias-controlled multiplex PCR, was used to amplify TCRbeta CDR3 regions from genomic DNA. In the source study's methods: Within the assay, amplification of reference gene primers was used to estimate how many nucleated cells each sample contained. Sequence reads were collapsed and filtered to measure the absolute abundance of every unique TCRbeta CDR3 rearrangement. Productive Simpson clonality was computed per sample as the square root of Simpson's diversity index over productive rearrangements. Drawn from immuneACCESS, this table holds only the in-frame rearrangements with V and J called that TCRdb kept. Clones are partly lost; checked studies trace under half to an unresolved V gene and leave the rest unexplained. V and J calls and clone size follow that table, whereas D and trimming were derived from the DNA. The sample profile shows some 500,000 clones; 70% to 90% of them were found once. The ten largest clones add up to about 8% of the sample.

The junction carries 6 bases between V and J, which are trimmed by 5 bases and 2 bases respectively. From the germline V gene (reference sequence), CDR1 is GTSNPN and CDR2 is SVGIG. Reading from cysteine to phenylalanine, the CDR3 counts 11 amino acids. The kept DNA is CDR3 alone, 33 bases in frame from the first base. In Seattle, one collaborating source enrolled patients while the infection was active and tracked those patients longitudinally over the course of disease. Each collaborating institution followed its own protocols to collect whole blood in K2EDTA tubes. For TCRbeta analysis, collaborator samples were shipped as frozen whole blood, as isolated PBMCs, or as DNA extracted from either sample type. As to this clone: No antigen is known for it. No per-base quality is available; no much larger clone lies one base away.

The V and J segments used are TRBV30 and TRBJ1-2, with TRBD1 tentatively as D gene (5 bases match). The clonotype comes from a woman between 45 and 60 years old with COVID-19, enrolled during active disease. The sequencing sample was made of peripheral blood. Here the CDR3 is given as CAWDRNYGYTF. The bases read TGTGCCTGGGACAGAAACTATGGCTACACCTTC.